This T cell receptor beta chain came from a study of cytomegalovirus exposure and HLA in healthy donors. Study-wide results and limits: Presence/absence analyses assumed roughly uniform sequencing depth across donors, which may not hold.

Per the germline V gene, CDR1 is MGHRA and CDR2 is YSYEKL. The germline V and J ends were trimmed by 0 bases and 4 bases, with 12 bases remaining between them. The CDR3 length is 16 residues. Notes on this clone: Its antigen is still unknown.

The PCR had 60 Vbeta and 13 Jbeta primers. Generated by immunoSEQ multiplex PCR, the TCRdb table keeps only in-frame clones and is missing some. The sample has some 140,000 clones, 70% to 90% seen once. The chain has TRBV4-1 and TRBJ2-2; D perhaps matches TRBD2 (5 bases). This TCR derives from a woman aged 35 to 49 in good health and CMV-seropositive. Sequencing used PBMCs. The CDR3 here is CASSQDWLAGTGELFF. CDR3 nucleotide sequence: TGCGCCAGCAGCCAAGATTGGCTAGCTGGCACCGGGGAGCTGTTTTTT.